The rows below give T cell receptor beta chains drawn from one sample of a study of cytomegalovirus exposure and HLA in healthy donors. Assay used: immunoSEQ multiplex PCR; TCRdb lists only in-frame clones, some missing. The sample has fewer than 300,000 clones; 86% are singletons. Specimen: PBMCs. The receptor set was obtained from a man between 40 and 49 years old in good health and CMV-seropositive. CDR3s include the opening cysteine and the closing phenylalanine or tryptophan. The D gene is left open where the match is weak. Only some rows state a clone size, as once, few, many or a class for expanded clones.

V	size	J	D	CDR3	DNA
TRBV4-3	NA	TRBJ2-3	NA	CASSQSTTTTSTDTQYF	TGCGCCAGCAGCCAGTCCACCACTACCACTAGCACAGATACGCAGTATTTT
TRBV7-9	NA	TRBJ2-3	TRBD2	CASSWGLAGESLDTQYF	TGTGCCAGCAGCTGGGGACTAGCGGGAGAAAGTTTAGATACGCAGTATTTT
TRBV6-5	NA	TRBJ2-7	TRBD1	CASNQGTGAREQYF	TGTGCCAGCAATCAAGGGACAGGGGCGCGTGAGCAGTACTTC
TRBV28	once	TRBJ2-7	TRBD1	CASSPLGQGFSYEQYF	TGTGCCAGCAGTCCTTTGGGACAGGGCTTCTCCTACGAGCAGTACTTC
TRBV14	once	TRBJ1-1	TRBD1	CASSQQGAVLDTEAFF	TGTGCCAGCAGCCAACAGGGGGCGGTTTTGGACACTGAAGCTTTCTTT
TRBV19	few	TRBJ2-7	TRBD2	CASSLGGSSSYEQYF	TGTGCCAGTAGTCTCGGGGGGTCAAGCTCCTACGAGCAGTACTTC
TRBV30	few	TRBJ2-6	NA	CAWHRGRVRTGANVLTF	TGTGCCTGGCACCGAGGGCGGGTCCGGACTGGGGCCAACGTCCTGACTTTC
TRBV28	NA	TRBJ1-3	NA	CATSEYGNTIYF	TGTGCCACCTCGGAGTACGGAAACACCATATATTTT
TRBV15	once	TRBJ2-5	NA	CATSRELGETQYF	TGTGCCACCAGCAGAGAACTAGGAGAGACCCAGTACTTC
TRBV6-6	few	TRBJ2-3	NA	CASRRVQVPTDTQYF	TGTGCCAGCAGGAGGGTCCAAGTGCCGACAGATACGCAGTATTTT
TRBV29-1	NA	TRBJ2-1	NA	CSVEARASVSEQFF	TGCAGCGTTGAAGCTCGGGCTAGCGTTAGTGAGCAGTTCTTC
TRBV6-5	NA	TRBJ2-1	TRBD2	CASSHSGSSYNEQFF	TGTGCCAGCAGTCATAGCGGGAGCTCCTACAATGAGCAGTTCTTC
TRBV5-1	NA	TRBJ2-7	NA	CASSFAGLSSYEQYF	TGCGCCAGCAGCTTTGCGGGGCTGAGCTCCTACGAGCAGTACTTC
TRBV9	NA	TRBJ2-3	NA	CASSVRAVSTDTQYF	TGTGCCAGCAGCGTAAGAGCGGTTAGCACAGATACGCAGTATTTT
TRBV7-2	once	TRBJ2-7	NA	CASSPDTYEQYF	TGTGCCAGCAGCCCGGACACCTACGAGCAGTACTTC
TRBV28	NA	TRBJ2-2	NA	CASSSGAGDTGELFF	TGTGCCAGCAGTTCAGGGGCAGGGGACACCGGGGAGCTGTTTTTT
TRBV14	NA	TRBJ2-1	NA	CASSQGRVSYNEQFF	TGTGCCAGCAGCCAAGGCAGGGTCTCCTACAATGAGCAGTTCTTC